This entry describes one T cell receptor beta chain. CDR1 is SGHAT and CDR2 is FQNNGV in the germline V gene. This CDR3 region has 14 residues. V lost 4 bases, J lost 10 bases, and 8 bases stayed unmatched. TCR-alpha and TCR-beta chains were sequenced unpaired. Method: immunoSEQ multiplex PCR; TCRdb's copy keeps in-frame clones and lacks some. Of approximately 100,000 clones detected, approximately 90% appear once; the ten largest clones hold under 2.5%. These data originate in a study of T cells in tuberculosis. Overall study results and limits: The stringent gate may have excluded weak CD1B-GMM tetramer binders.

Cells were sorted from thawed PBMC rested overnight and stained with GMM-loaded CD1B tetramer, viability dye and anti-CD3. The lipid loaded on the CD1B tetramers was C32 glucose monomycolate from Rhodococcus equi. CD14-expressing monocytes were removed from PBMC before cryopreservation and sorting. From each donor, around 100,000 tetramer-negative cells were sorted. The sequenced material came from CD1b-GMM tetramer-negative cells sorted from PBMCs. The clonotype was recovered from an adult woman with latent tuberculosis. The chain carries TRBV11-2 and TRBJ2-3, with 10 bases identical to TRBD2. The DNA for the CDR3 is TGTGCCAGCAGCTCCCCAGCGGGGGGGAAGGCGCAGTATTTT. Translating gives CASSSPAGGKAQYF.